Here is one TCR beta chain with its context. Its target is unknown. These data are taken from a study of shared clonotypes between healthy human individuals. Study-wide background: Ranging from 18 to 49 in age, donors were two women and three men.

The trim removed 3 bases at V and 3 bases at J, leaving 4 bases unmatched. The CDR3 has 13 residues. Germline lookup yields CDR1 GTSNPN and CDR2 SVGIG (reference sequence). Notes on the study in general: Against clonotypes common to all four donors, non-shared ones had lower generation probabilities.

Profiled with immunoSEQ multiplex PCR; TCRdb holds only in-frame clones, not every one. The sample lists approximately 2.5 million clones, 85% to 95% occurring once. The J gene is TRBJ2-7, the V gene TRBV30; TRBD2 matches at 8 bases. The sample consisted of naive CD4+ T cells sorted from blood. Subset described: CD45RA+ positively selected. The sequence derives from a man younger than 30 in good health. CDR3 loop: CAWRRGGYYEQYF. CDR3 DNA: TGTGCCTGGAGACGCGGGGGGTACTACGAGCAGTACTTC.